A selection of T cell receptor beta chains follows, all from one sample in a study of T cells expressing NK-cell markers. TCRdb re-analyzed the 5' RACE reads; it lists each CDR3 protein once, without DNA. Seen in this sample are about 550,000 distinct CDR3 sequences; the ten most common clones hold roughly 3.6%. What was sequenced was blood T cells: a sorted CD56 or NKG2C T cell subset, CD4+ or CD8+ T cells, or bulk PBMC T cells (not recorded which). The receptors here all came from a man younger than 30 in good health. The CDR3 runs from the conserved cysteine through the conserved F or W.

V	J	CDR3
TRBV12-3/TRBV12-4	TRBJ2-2	CASSFGGGPGSGELFF
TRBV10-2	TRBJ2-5	CASSPPGLAGGLGETQYF
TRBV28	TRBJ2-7	CASTGGIYEQYF
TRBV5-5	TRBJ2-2	CASSPPGLALNTGELFF
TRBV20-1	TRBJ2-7	CSATKGLAGGYEQYF
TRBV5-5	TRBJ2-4	CASSHPAGLAKNIQYF
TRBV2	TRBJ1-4	CASTATVISEKLFF
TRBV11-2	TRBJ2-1	CASSSLPGRAFADEQFF
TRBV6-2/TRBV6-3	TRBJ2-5	CASSLFAGEETQYF
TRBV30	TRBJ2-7	CAWSGQETNYEQYF
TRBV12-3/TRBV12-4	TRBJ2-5	CASSFGRRTGETQYF
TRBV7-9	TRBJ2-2	CASSFESGRRTGELFF
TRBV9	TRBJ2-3	CASSEEGGGRDTQYF
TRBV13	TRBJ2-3	CASSLGLAGETDTQYF
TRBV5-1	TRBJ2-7	CASSPPASRYEQYF
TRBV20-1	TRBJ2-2	CSASRAGLIGELFF
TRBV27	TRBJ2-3	CASSLSSWGSAPLTDTQYF
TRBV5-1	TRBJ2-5	CASSRVGGQETQYF
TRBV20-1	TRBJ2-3	CSARPNRGGASRYF
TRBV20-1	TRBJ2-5	CSARLPLPGLAEETQYF
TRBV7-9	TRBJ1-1	CASTHLEGQGINTEAFF
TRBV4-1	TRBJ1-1	CASSRLPALGNTEAFF
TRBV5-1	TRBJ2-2	CASSLGPGGPRELFF
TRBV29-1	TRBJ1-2	CSVDRGDYGYTF
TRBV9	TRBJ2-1	CASSATPGPYNEQFF
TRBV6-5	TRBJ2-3	CASSLQIPSTDTQYF
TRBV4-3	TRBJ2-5	CASSQETGRVTQYF
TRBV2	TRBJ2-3	CASTPDLSTDTQYF
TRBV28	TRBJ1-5	CASSPRGGHNQPQHF
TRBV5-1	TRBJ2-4	CASSPDTKNIQYF
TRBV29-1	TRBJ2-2	CSVWETGNTGELFF
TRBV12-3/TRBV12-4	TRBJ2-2	CASSYGVGSGHTGELFF
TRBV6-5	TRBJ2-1	CASSYRASGSGEQFF
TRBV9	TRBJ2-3	CASSGLDVTDTQYF
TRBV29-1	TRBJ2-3	CSVRSGSTDTQYF
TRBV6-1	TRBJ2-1	CASSRTTGGSDEQFF
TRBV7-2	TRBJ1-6	CASSLGGTWNSPLHF
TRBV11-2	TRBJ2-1	CASSLGAGPGNEQFF
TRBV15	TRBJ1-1	CATSRLYTEAFF
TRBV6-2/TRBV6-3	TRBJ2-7	CASKTGLYVSTLEQYF
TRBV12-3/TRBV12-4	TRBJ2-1	CASSLGREGYEQFF
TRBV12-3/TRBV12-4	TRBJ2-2	CASSMALGSGELFF
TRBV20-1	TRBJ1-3	CSARVRRGQGNTIYF
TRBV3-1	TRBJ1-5	CASSQAQGGFQPQHF
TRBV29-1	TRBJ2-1	CSVDSGTYNEQFF
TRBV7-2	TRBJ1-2	CASSLGRVYGYTF